The present T cell receptor (beta chain) was sequenced within a study of blood T cell repertoires in COVID-19. Study-wide background: Acute and convalescent COVID-19 samples came from the United States, Italy and Spain. PBMCs, B-cell-depleted T cells, or T cells provided the cDNA or gDNA that made up the material.

Original processing notes: Reference gene primer amplification gave nucleated cell count estimates. Measured with immunoSEQ multiplex PCR; TCRdb has only the in-frame clones, and not every one. That table supplies the V and J calls and clone size; D and trimming were determined from the DNA. Of about 380,000 clones in the sample, roughly 77% were seen once. This clone has only one observation. With 6 bases removed from V and 2 bases from J, the gap between germline ends came to 11 bases. Germline V gene data show CDR1 as SNHLY and CDR2 as FYNNEI. The CDR3 covers 14 residues. This receptor was taken from a human donor with acute or convalescent COVID-19. The donor label of this sample is uncertain. The chain recombines TRBV2 with TRBJ1-3; possibly TRBD1 for D (5 bases). The source material was peripheral blood. The CDR3 DNA follows: TGTGCCAGCAGCCAGGGAGGGACTGGAAACACCATATATTTT. Amino acid sequence: CASSQGGTGNTIYF.